This is a list of T cell receptor beta chains from one sample in a study of OX40 agonist ivuxolimab in advanced cancers. Assay used: immunoSEQ multiplex PCR; TCRdb lists only in-frame clones, some missing. The table lists about 59,000 clones, approximately 90% of them singletons. Sequences were derived from CD4+ or CD8+ T cells sorted from blood, sampled in a trial of the OX40 agonist ivuxolimab. These receptors were taken from an adult with an advanced solid tumor such as melanoma, head and neck, liver or kidney cancer. CDR3s include the opening cysteine and the closing phenylalanine or tryptophan. D genes are given only for firm matches. A row's size may be missing; if present it is once, few, many or a size class.

d_gene	abundance	v_gene	j_gene	CDR3nt	CDR3aa
NA	NA	TRBV28	TRBJ2-7	TGTGCCAGCACCCCATGGAGGGACCTCAACTCCTACGAGCAGTACTTC	CASTPWRDLNSYEQYF
TRBD2	NA	TRBV5-1	TRBJ2-5	TGCGCCAGCAGCCCCGAGCGGGATTCCACGGAGACCCAGTACTTC	CASSPERDSTETQYF
TRBD2	NA	TRBV15	TRBJ2-7	TGTGCCACCAGCGCCCCGGGGGGGGTTTGGGAGCAGTACTTC	CATSAPGGVWEQYF
NA	NA	TRBV15	TRBJ1-1	TGTGCCACCAGCCGAAGATTGGGACGGACGAACACTGAAGCTTTCTTT	CATSRRLGRTNTEAFF
NA	NA	TRBV6-5	TRBJ2-7	TGTGCCAGCAGACACAGGGAGGGGAACTACGAGCAGTACTTC	CASRHREGNYEQYF
TRBD2	NA	TRBV10-3	TRBJ2-7	TGTGCCATCTGCCCCGGGGGGTCCTACGAGCAGTACTTC	CAICPGGSYEQYF
NA	NA	TRBV4-3	TRBJ2-1	TGCGCCAGCAGCCAAGGCCAGAGTCCCTACAATGAGCAGTTCTTC	CASSQGQSPYNEQFF
NA	NA	TRBV28	TRBJ2-2	TGTGCCAGCAGTTTAACCACCGGGGAGCTGTTTTTT	CASSLTTGELFF
NA	NA	TRBV11-3	TRBJ2-5	TGTGCCAGCAGCCCGGACGGCCTCCAAGAGACCCAGTACTTC	CASSPDGLQETQYF
NA	NA	TRBV7-9	TRBJ1-2	TGTGCCAGCAGCGCGGGGGACGGAAGTCTCTATGGCTACACCTTC	CASSAGDGSLYGYTF
NA	once	TRBV27	TRBJ1-2	TGTGCCAGCAGTTTATCAAGAAACAGGTGGGGCTACACCTTC	CASSLSRNRWGYTF
NA	NA	TRBV7-6	TRBJ2-4	TGTGCCAGCAGCCGTCCAGGGGAAAACATTCAGTACTTC	CASSRPGENIQYF
TRBD2	NA	TRBV27	TRBJ2-1	TGTGCCAGCTTGGGGGGGGGCTCCTACAATGAGCAGTTCTTC	CASLGGGSYNEQFF
TRBD1	few	TRBV6-1	TRBJ1-4	TGTGCCAGCAGTGAAGAGGGCAGGGGGGCTGAAAAACTGTTTTTT	CASSEEGRGAEKLFF
TRBD1	once	TRBV7-6	TRBJ2-7	TGTGCCAGCAGCCCCGGACAGGGTTCTCTCTACGAGCAGTACTTC	CASSPGQGSLYEQYF
TRBD1	NA	TRBV6-6	TRBJ2-2	TGTGCCAGCAGTCAATCGACAGGGAGAGACACCGGGGAGCTGTTTTTT	CASSQSTGRDTGELFF
NA	NA	TRBV28	TRBJ2-1	TGTGCCAGCAGTTCGGGGGACGGGTCGATCTACAATGAGCAGTTCTTC	CASSSGDGSIYNEQFF
NA	many	TRBV18	TRBJ2-7	TGTGCCAGCTCACCGACACGGTGGCTCGACTACGAGCAGTACTTC	CASSPTRWLDYEQYF
NA	few	TRBV13	TRBJ2-1	TGTGCCAGCAGCGCAGGGAGCTATGAGCAGTTCTTC	CASSAGSYEQFF
TRBD1	NA	TRBV10-3	TRBJ1-2	TGTGCCATCAGTGTCGGTGGAGGACAGGGGAACTATGGCTACACCTTC	CAISVGGGQGNYGYTF
TRBD2	NA	TRBV27	TRBJ2-1	TGTGCCAGCAGTAACGGACTAGCGGGATCTTACAATGAGCAGTTCTTC	CASSNGLAGSYNEQFF
NA	NA	TRBV4-1	TRBJ2-3	TGCGCCAGCAGCCAAGAACGGGAGAGGGATACGCAGTATTTT	CASSQERERDTQYF
TRBD2	NA	TRBV7-9	TRBJ2-7	TGTGCCAGCAGCTTAAATGCGGGAGGCGAGCAGTACTTC	CASSLNAGGEQYF
NA	NA	TRBV28	TRBJ2-2	TGTGCCAGCAGTTTCGGAAGGGGAGTTTTCGACACCGGGGAGCTGTTTTTT	CASSFGRGVFDTGELFF
NA	NA	TRBV29-1	TRBJ1-2	NA	CSVDLWALGTF
NA	NA	TRBV7-9	TRBJ2-7	TGTGCCAGCAGCTTAGACTCACGGGTATCCGAGCAGTACTTC	CASSLDSRVSEQYF
NA	NA	TRBV10-3	TRBJ1-1	TGTGCCATCAGTGAGCCGGGACACACTGAAGCTTTCTTT	CAISEPGHTEAFF
NA	once	TRBV27	TRBJ2-1	TGTGCCAGCAGTTTCGGGACCAGATACAATGAGCAGTTCTTC	CASSFGTRYNEQFF
NA	NA	TRBV21-1	TRBJ2-7	TGTGCCAGCAGAACGGGACTAGGTTACGAGCAGTACTTC	CASRTGLGYEQYF
NA	NA	TRBV27	TRBJ2-7	TGTGCCAGCAGTTTTAGGGGAACCGGGACTGCTTACGAGCAGTACTTC	CASSFRGTGTAYEQYF
NA	once	TRBV5-1	TRBJ2-7	TGCGCCAGCAGCGTGGGCTACGAGCAGTACTTC	CASSVGYEQYF
NA	once	TRBV7-9	TRBJ2-1	TGTGCCAGCAGCCCCCCCGCTACTACTTACAATGAGCAGTTCTTC	CASSPPATTYNEQFF
NA	NA	TRBV9	TRBJ1-4	TGTGCCAGCAGCACCTCCGGGACGCATAATGAAAAACTGTTTTTT	CASSTSGTHNEKLFF
NA	NA	TRBV5-1	TRBJ1-5	TGCGCCCTCTATTGCGGGGGTTATAGCAATCAGCCCCAGCATTTT	CALYCGGYSNQPQHF
TRBD1	few	TRBV25-1	TRBJ1-2	TGTGCCAGCAATCCAGGGGGCGGCTATGGCTACACCTTC	CASNPGGGYGYTF
TRBD2	NA	TRBV6-1	TRBJ2-1	TGTGCCAGCAGTCTGGGACTAGCGGGAGGAGGTGAGCAGTTCTTC	CASSLGLAGGGEQFF
NA	NA	TRBV2	TRBJ2-3	TGTGCCAGCAGAGGCGGCTCTAGCACAGATACGCAGTATTTT	CASRGGSSTDTQYF
NA	NA	TRBV7-9	TRBJ2-3	TGTGCCAGCAGCTTACTGGCAGATACGCAGTATTTT	CASSLLADTQYF
TRBD2	once	TRBV9	TRBJ2-3	TGTGCCAGCAGCGTAGTGGGACTAGCGGGCACAGATACGCAGTATTTT	CASSVVGLAGTDTQYF
NA	NA	TRBV27	TRBJ2-1	TGTGCCAGCAGTTTGGGGGGGCCCGTTTACAATGAGCAGTTCTTC	CASSLGGPVYNEQFF
NA	NA	TRBV6-1	TRBJ2-1	TGTGCCAGTCAGAGGGGCGGGGATGAGCAGTTCTTC	CASQRGGDEQFF
NA	NA	TRBV7-6	TRBJ2-2	TGTGCCAGCAGCTCGGACGGGGAGCTGTTTTTT	CASSSDGELFF
NA	NA	TRBV4-1	TRBJ2-7	TGCGCCAGCAGCCAAAATACGGGACCCCTCTACGAGCAGTACTTC	CASSQNTGPLYEQYF
NA	NA	TRBV11-3	TRBJ2-1	TGTGCCAGCAGCTTAGCTCCCGGGACTGCTCACAATGAGCAGTTCTTC	CASSLAPGTAHNEQFF
NA	NA	TRBV4-1	TRBJ2-2	TGCGCCAGCAGCCTAGAGTCCATGTATGGCGGGGAGCTGTTTTTT	CASSLESMYGGELFF